A single sample gave rise to the 27 T cell receptor beta chains below, sequenced in a study of blood T cell repertoires in COVID-19. Sequencing was performed with immunoSEQ multiplex PCR; in TCRdb, only in-frame clones are kept and a portion is missing. The table shows roughly 220,000 clones, with approximately 80% occurring only once. The specimen sequenced was peripheral blood. The receptors shown here come from a man aged 30 to 39 with active or convalescent COVID-19.

V and J are TRBV5-4 and TRBJ2-3; D might be TRBD1 (6 bases). The CDR3 is 14 residues long. Germline assignment: CDR1 SGHNT and CDR2 YYREEE (reference sequence). V was clipped by 4 bases and J by 1 base, with 10 bases between them. The CDR3 DNA reads TGTGCCAGCAGCCCCCGACAGGGCACAGATACGCAGTATTTT. It yields the protein CASSPRQGTDTQYF.

The chain links TRBV2 to TRBJ2-2, with D perhaps matching TRBD1 (6 bases). Per the germline V gene, CDR1 is SNHLY and CDR2 is FYNNEI. V gave up 7 bases and J gave up 3 bases, with 12 bases separating them. This CDR3 contains 14 residues. The CDR3 DNA is TGTGCCAGCAAGTACAGGGAATACACCGGGGAGCTGTTTTTT. As protein: CASKYREYTGELFF. Variable domain in full (rest from reference TRBV2 and TRBJ2-2): EPEVTQTPSHQVTQMGQEVILRCVPISNHLYFYWYRQILGQKVEFLVSFYNNEISEKSEIFDDQFSVERPDGSNFTLKIRSTKLEDSAMYFCASKYREYTGELFFGEGSRLTVL.

The chain has TRBV12-3 or TRBV12-4 and TRBJ1-1, with a weak D call TRBD1 (6 bases). Deletions cut 6 bases from V and 6 bases from J, with 11 bases between. CDR3 length: 12 amino acids. The chain's CDR3 is CASRPGQSEAFF. The CDR3 bases are TGTGCCAGCAGACCTGGACAGTCTGAAGCTTTCTTT.

This CDR3 is CASSPSLSSYNEQFF. The CDR3 DNA reads as TGTGCCAGCAGCCCGAGTTTAAGCTCCTACAATGAGCAGTTCTTC. The chain employs TRBV7-6 and TRBJ2-1, with D hard to call. Germline CDR1 reads SGHVS; CDR2 reads FNYEAQ. V was clipped by 5 bases and J by 0 bases, with 11 bases between them. The CDR3 extends over 15 amino acids.

The V and J genes are TRBV6-5 and TRBJ2-5, with 9 bases identical to TRBD2. Germline trimming cut 0 bases from V and 9 bases from J; bases unmatched to any gene: 8. In germline, CDR1 is MNHEY, CDR2 SVGAGI. There are 15 residues in the CDR3. The CDR3 DNA reads as TGTGCCAGCAGTTACTCGGCGGGGGGGCCTAAGGCCCAGTACTTC. Amino acids: CASSYSAGGPKAQYF.

V gene TRBV5-6 combines with J gene TRBJ2-5; D remains ambiguous. The V and J ends lost 6 bases and 1 base respectively, with 10 bases between them. Germline lookup yields CDR1 SGHDT and CDR2 YYEEEE. The CDR3 is 13 amino acids. The CDR3 DNA follows: TGTGCCAGCACCCGACTCGTCCAAGAGACCCAGTACTTC. Translated, it gives CASTRLVQETQYF. The full variable domain, rest sourced from reference TRBV5-6 and TRBJ2-5, is DAGVTQSPTHLIKTRGQQVTLRCSPKSGHDTVSWYQQALGQGPQFIFQYYEEEERQRGNFPDRFSGHQFPNYSSELNVNALLLGDSALYLCASTRLVQETQYFGPGTRLLVL.

This rearrangement joins TRBV30 to TRBJ2-7, with 8 bases matching TRBD2. From germline, CDR1 is GTSNPN and CDR2 SVGIG (reference sequence). V was pared by 2 bases and J by 3 bases, with 12 bases of the junction left unmatched. The CDR3 loop spans 16 amino acids. The CDR3 nucleotides are TGTGCCTGGAGTCCCCATAGCGGGATACGCGGCTACGAGCAGTACTTC. Translating it yields CAWSPHSGIRGYEQYF.

This chain uses TRBV2 with TRBJ2-1; 16 nucleotides agree with TRBD2. V lost 6 bases and J lost 14; bases outside the gene matches: 7. This CDR3 comprises 14 residues. Germline assignment: CDR1 SNHLY and CDR2 FYNNEI. The CDR3 loop reads CASRAGTSGGEEFF. The CDR3 DNA sequence: TGTGCCAGCAGAGCCGGGACTAGCGGGGGGGAGGAGTTCTTC.

The CDR3 sequence is CASSKSGVRNTEAFF. The CDR3, as DNA: TGTGCCAGCAGCAAGTCAGGGGTCCGGAACACTGAAGCTTTCTTT. This chain joins TRBV11-3 and TRBJ1-1, with TRBD1 as a possible D gene (6 bases). The CDR3 totals 15 residues. CDR1 is SGHNT and CDR2 is YENEEA in the germline V gene. Trimming took 5 bases from V and 1 from J, leaving 14 bases between them.

For the CDR3, the DNA is TGCGCCAGCAGCGAACCTGTGAGGGCGGATAACTATGGCTACACCTTC. This sequence encodes CASSEPVRADNYGYTF. The chain uses TRBV5-1 and TRBJ1-2; D unresolved. This CDR3 comprises 16 residues. Germline CDR1 reads SGHRS; CDR2 reads YFSETQ. The germline V and J ends were trimmed by 4 bases and 1 base, with 17 bases remaining between them.

This chain connects TRBV28 to TRBJ1-2; 7 bases are a match to TRBD1. V lost 6 bases, J lost 4 bases, and 11 bases stayed unmatched. This CDR3 region has 15 residues. Germline lookup yields CDR1 MDHEN and CDR2 SYDVKM. The CDR3 is CASSPTGTVTYGYTF. In DNA form, the CDR3 reads TGTGCCAGCAGCCCCACCGGGACAGTAACCTATGGCTACACCTTC.

The chain links TRBV3-1 (or the pseudogene TRBV3-2) to TRBJ2-1; maybe TRBD2 (6 bases). V lost 0 bases and J lost 6, with 12 bases in between. The CDR3 sequence is 15 residues long. Germline V gene lookup returns CDR1 LGHDT and CDR2 YNNKEL (reference sequence). Here the CDR3 DNA reads TGTGCCAGCAGCCAAGACGCCACTAGCTGCAATGAGCAGTTCTTC. This encodes CASSQDATSCNEQFF.

The chain joins TRBV18 to TRBJ1-2; 7 bases line up with TRBD1. With V trimmed by 6 bases and J by 8 bases, 6 bases remained unmatched. This CDR3 is 12 amino acids long. The germline V gene encodes CDR1 KGHSH and CDR2 LQKENI. The CDR3 sequence: CASSPGTVGYTF. The DNA for the CDR3 is TGTGCCAGCTCCCCCGGGACAGTGGGCTACACCTTC. The variable domain in full, with the rest retrieved from reference TRBV18 and TRBJ1-2, is NAGVMQNPRHLVRRRGQEARLRCSPMKGHSHVYWYRQLPEEGLKFMVYLQKENIIDESGMPKERFSAEFPKEGPSILRIQQVVRGDSAAYFCASSPGTVGYTFGSGTRLTVV.

In DNA, the CDR3 is TGTGCCAGCAGCTTAGGCCCCGGGGTAGGGGAAGCTTTCTTT. Translating gives CASSLGPGVGEAFF. The rearrangement uses TRBV7-8 and TRBJ1-1; D is ambiguous. Germline CDR1 is SGHVS and CDR2 is FQNEAQ. Trimming took 1 base from V and 8 from J, leaving 14 bases between them. The CDR3 spans 14 residues.

The rearrangement uses TRBV7-2 and TRBJ2-7, with unresolved D. This CDR3 region has 15 residues. V lost 7 bases and J 4 bases, leaving 20 bases between the germline ends. The germline V gene has CDR1 SGHTA and CDR2 FQGNSA. The CDR3, as DNA: TGTGCCAGCACCCCTACCCTGGGCAGGTCATACGAGCAGTACTTC. It encodes CASTPTLGRSYEQYF.

The chain couples TRBV29-1 to TRBJ2-5; 9 nucleotides align to TRBD1. The length of the CDR3 is 14 residues. From germline, CDR1 is SQVTM and CDR2 ANQGSEA. V shed 8 bases, J shed 4 bases, and the junction held 11 bases outside the gene matches. CDR3 region: CSHITGGLRETQYF. As DNA, the CDR3 is TGCAGCCACATTACAGGGGGCCTTAGAGAGACCCAGTACTTC.

This clone was recorded once. The chain uses TRBV11-3 and TRBJ2-5, with TRBD2 identical over 8 bases. Germline values: CDR1 SGHNT, CDR2 YENEEA. Germline trimming cut 3 bases from V and 5 bases from J; bases unmatched to any gene: 5. CDR3 length: 14 residues. This CDR3 is CASSFKRESETQYF. The CDR3 region has the DNA TGTGCCAGCAGCTTCAAGCGGGAGTCGGAGACCCAGTACTTC.

This chain links TRBV29-1 with TRBJ1-6; D may be TRBD1 (5 bases). The CDR3 sequence is 13 residues long. Trimming pared 7 bases from V and 9 bases from J, leaving 16 bases between. Germline V gene data show CDR1 as SQVTM and CDR2 as ANQGSEA. Here the CDR3 reads CSELMGGFSPLHF. The DNA of the CDR3 is TGCAGCGAATTGATGGGGGGGTTTTCACCCCTCCACTTT.

This chain connects TRBV5-4 to TRBJ2-1, with 9 bases identical to TRBD2. CDR1 is SGHNT, CDR2 YYREEE, per germline (reference sequence). The CDR3 runs 15 residues. V lost 4 bases to trimming and J lost 4 bases; unmatched junction nucleotides: 6. The CDR3 is CASSGLAGHYNEQFF. The CDR3 DNA reads TGTGCCAGCAGCGGCCTAGCGGGGCATTACAATGAGCAGTTCTTC.

This clone was detected once. The rearrangement uses TRBV1 and TRBJ2-5; TRBD2 reflects the table's D call only, with no check against the DNA. TRBV1 is a documented pseudogene. This CDR3 is 18 amino acids long. CDR3 coding DNA: TGCACCAGCAGCCAAGGCCCCATGGGAGCGGGAGCTCAAGAGACCCAGTACTTC. This translates into CTSSQGPMGAGAQETQYF.

The gene calls are TRBV2 and TRBJ2-1; the match to TRBD2 covers 12 bases. Germline assignment: CDR1 SNHLY and CDR2 FYNNEI. The ends lost 8 bases at V and 5 bases at J; junction bases unmatched: 4. The CDR3 consists of 14 residues. DNA of the CDR3: TGTGCCAGCGGTAGGACTAGCGGGAACAATGAGCAGTTCTTC. This gives the protein CASGRTSGNNEQFF.

This CDR3 reads CASSLLAVPSYEQYF. The CDR3 bases are TGTGCCAGCAGCTTACTAGCGGTGCCCTCCTACGAGCAGTACTTC. This chain links TRBV7-9 with TRBJ2-7; TRBD2 matches 7 bases. CDR1 is SEHNR and CDR2 is FQNEAQ in the germline V gene (reference sequence). V was pared by 2 bases and J by 0 bases, with 4 bases of the junction left unmatched. The CDR3 runs 15 residues. Based on the CDR3 plus reference TRBV7-9 and TRBJ2-7, the full variable domain is DTGVSQNPRHKITKRGQNVTFRCDPISEHNRLYWYRQTLGQGPEFLTYFQNEAQLEKSRLLSDRFSAERPKGSFSTLEIQRTEQGDSAMYLCASSLLAVPSYEQYFGPGTRLTVT.

This sequence joins TRBV4-1 and TRBJ2-1, with 12 positions matching TRBD2. CDR1 is MGHRA and CDR2 is YSYEKL in the germline V gene. The CDR3 contains 18 residues. V lost 0 bases, J lost 5 bases, and 8 bases stayed unmatched. As DNA, the CDR3 is TGCGCCAGCAGCCAAGATCTACCCCTAGCGGGAGGGAACAATGAGCAGTTCTTC. Translation gives CASSQDLPLAGGNNEQFF.

J is TRBJ2-7 and V is TRBV5-5, with D perhaps TRBD2 (6 bases). This CDR3 contains 14 residues. Trimming shortened V by 4 bases and J by 2 bases, and 13 bases separated the two germline ends. Germline CDR1 reads SGHKS; CDR2 reads YYEKEE (reference sequence). In nucleotides, the CDR3 is TGTGCCAGCAGCACCGGGACTCCAGCCTACGAGCAGTACTTC. Residues: CASSTGTPAYEQYF.

V is TRBV7-3 and J is TRBJ2-3; D might be TRBD2 (7 bases). CDR3 length: 17 amino acids. Germline V gives CDR1 SGHTA, CDR2 FQGTGA. Between the trimmed V and J ends, which lost 4 bases and 5 bases, there was a span of 22 bases. The CDR3 loop is CASSSQGGGARKDTQYF. As DNA, the CDR3 is TGTGCCAGCAGCTCCCAGGGAGGGGGGGCCCGAAAAGATACGCAGTATTTT.

This sequence joins TRBV7-2 and TRBJ1-1; D gene uncertain. V lost 3 bases to trimming and J lost 1 base, with 9 bases between them. The CDR3 loop spans 14 amino acids. The germline gives CDR1 SGHTA, CDR2 FQGNSA. The CDR3 loop reads CASSLNSGNTEAFF. Here the CDR3 DNA reads TGTGCCAGCAGCTTGAACAGCGGGAACACTGAAGCTTTCTTT.

The sample holds a few counts of this clone. This chain joins TRBV28 and TRBJ1-5; 9 positions match TRBD1. Trimming took 6 bases from V and 0 from J; bases not matched to a gene: 15. CDR3 size: 19 residues. Germline V gene sequence: CDR1 MDHEN, CDR2 SYDVKM. The CDR3: CASSRRMVGDRASNQPQHF. CDR3 nucleotide sequence: TGTGCCAGCAGCCGGCGCATGGTGGGGGACAGGGCTAGCAATCAGCCCCAGCATTTT. Looking up the rest from reference TRBV28 and TRBJ1-5 gives the full variable domain: DVKVTQSSRYLVKRTGEKVFLECVQDMDHENMFWYRQDPGLGLRLIYFSYDVKMKEKGDIPEGYSVSREKKERFSLILESASTNQTSMYLCASSRRMVGDRASNQPQHFGDGTRLSIL.